The rows below give T cell receptor beta chains drawn from one sample of a study of control samples from healthy donors and cancer patients. The method was immunoSEQ multiplex PCR; TCRdb's version includes in-frame clones alone and lacks a portion of them. The sample lists about 120,000 clones, approximately 93% occurring once. Sequences were obtained from blood. Source of these receptors: a man in his thirties or forties in good health. Each CDR3 is given with its conserved first and last residue. D genes are given only for firm matches. Only part of the rows carry a size: once, few, many, or a class if the clone is expanded.

clone_size	d_call	v_call	j_call	cdr3_aa	cdr3_nt
once	.	TRBV19	TRBJ2-1	CASSTNSYNEQFF	TGTGCCAGTAGTACGAACAGCTACAATGAGCAGTTCTTC
.	.	TRBV9	TRBJ1-1	CASTANTEEGNTEAFF	TGTGCCAGCACCGCTAATACAGAGGAGGGGAACACTGAAGCTTTCTTT
.	TRBD2	TRBV4-1	TRBJ2-3	CASSQDPGSAGGSTDTQYF	TGCGCCAGCAGCCAAGATCCGGGGTCAGCGGGGGGGAGCACAGATACGCAGTATTTT
.	TRBD1	TRBV9	TRBJ1-1	CASSSGTVEPDTEAFF	TGTGCCAGCAGTTCCGGGACAGTAGAACCAGACACTGAAGCTTTCTTT
.	.	TRBV5-6	TRBJ1-1	CASRRRTVNTEAFF	TGTGCCAGCAGAAGGAGGACAGTGAACACTGAAGCTTTCTTT
.	.	TRBV5-5	TRBJ2-5	CASSLDSPETQYF	TGTGCCAGCAGCTTGGACAGTCCGGAGACCCAGTACTTC
.	TRBD1	TRBV28	TRBJ1-3	CASSSLTGTDGNTIYF	TGTGCCAGCAGTTCTCTCACCGGGACAGATGGAAACACCATATATTTT
once	TRBD1	TRBV7-9	TRBJ2-2	CASSLALQGFSNTGELFF	TGTGCCAGCAGCTTAGCGCTACAGGGGTTTTCGAACACCGGGGAGCTGTTTTTT
once	.	TRBV5-4	TRBJ2-3	CASSGGLVSTDTQYF	TGTGCCAGCAGCGGCGGACTGGTAAGCACAGATACGCAGTATTTT
.	.	TRBV6-5	TRBJ1-6	CASGRSSYNSPLHF	TGTGCCAGCGGTAGGAGCTCCTATAATTCACCCCTCCACTTT
.	TRBD1	TRBV7-9	TRBJ2-2	CASSPTPGTGAANTGELFF	TGTGCCAGCAGCCCAACCCCAGGGACAGGGGCCGCGAACACCGGGGAGCTGTTTTTT
.	TRBD2	TRBV5-1	TRBJ2-5	CASSLAVIAGAQETQYF	TGCGCCAGCAGCTTGGCCGTAATAGCGGGGGCCCAAGAGACCCAGTACTTC
.	.	TRBV6-1	TRBJ2-2	CASSDRQGWTGELFF	TGTGCCAGCAGTGACCGGCAGGGTTGGACCGGGGAGCTGTTTTTT
.	TRBD1	TRBV12-5	TRBJ2-5	CASGLEGQPETQYF	TGTGCTAGTGGCCTCGAGGGACAGCCAGAGACCCAGTACTTC
once	TRBD2	TRBV6-4	TRBJ2-2	CASSPTSGGFTGELFF	TGTGCCAGCAGTCCGACTAGCGGGGGGTTCACCGGGGAGCTGTTTTTT
.	.	TRBV9	TRBJ1-2	CASSTPVGGADYGYTF	TGTGCCAGCAGCACCCCAGTGGGGGGCGCGGACTATGGCTACACCTTC
.	.	TRBV19	TRBJ1-2	CASSIREGEGVSGYTF	TGTGCCAGTAGTATACGGGAGGGGGAAGGCGTGAGTGGCTACACCTTC
.	.	TRBV5-1	TRBJ2-5	CASDAGTRGEETQYF	TGCGCCTCGGATGCAGGGACCAGGGGGGAAGAGACCCAGTACTTC
.	.	TRBV11-2	TRBJ2-3	CASSPLAGAFTDTQYF	TGTGCCAGCAGCCCCCTGGCCGGGGCGTTCACAGATACGCAGTATTTT
once	TRBD1	TRBV14	TRBJ1-1	CASSRGTGEGTEAFF	TGTGCCAGCAGCCGGGGGACAGGGGAGGGGACTGAAGCTTTCTTT
once	.	TRBV7-8	TRBJ2-3	CASRRVGPTFTDTQYF	TGTGCCAGCAGGCGCGTAGGACCTACATTCACAGATACGCAGTATTTT
.	.	TRBV18	TRBJ2-3	CASSPPTVADTQYF	TGTGCCAGCTCACCACCGACCGTAGCAGATACGCAGTATTTT
once	.	TRBV5-5	TRBJ1-2	CASSLAADAALWGYTF	TGTGCCAGCAGCTTGGCGGCGGATGCCGCCCTCTGGGGCTACACCTTC
.	.	TRBV28	TRBJ1-3	CASSRGVTGNTIYF	TGTGCCAGCAGTCGAGGGGTAACCGGAAACACCATATATTTT
.	.	TRBV2	TRBJ2-3	CASRLEFTSTDTQYF	TGTGCCAGCAGGTTGGAGTTCACTAGCACAGATACGCAGTATTTT
.	TRBD2	TRBV6-2/TRBV6-3	TRBJ2-3	CASSPPFGREHSSTDTQYF	TGTGCCAGCAGCCCTCCCTTCGGGCGGGAGCACTCTAGCACAGATACGCAGTATTTT
.	.	TRBV2	TRBJ2-3	CASSEGQISTDTQYF	TGTGCCAGCAGTGAAGGACAGATAAGCACAGATACGCAGTATTTT
.	.	TRBV28	TRBJ1-2	CASTTSGGYTF	TGTGCCAGCACTACTTCAGGGGGCTACACCTTC
once	.	TRBV4-1	TRBJ1-5	CASSQDGRAFNQPQHF	TGCGCCAGCAGCCAAGATGGCAGAGCATTCAATCAGCCCCAGCATTTT
.	TRBD2	TRBV10-3	TRBJ2-2	CAITSNSGGANGELFF	TGTGCCATCACCAGTAATAGCGGGGGGGCCAACGGGGAGCTGTTTTTT
.	TRBD1	TRBV10-2	TRBJ2-5	CASTAYRGSQETQYF	TGCGCCAGCACCGCATACAGGGGATCGCAAGAGACCCAGTACTTC
.	TRBD1	TRBV9	TRBJ2-5	CASSQGGVLETQYF	TGTGCCAGCAGTCAAGGGGGCGTTTTGGAGACCCAGTACTTC
.	.	TRBV11-2	TRBJ2-7	CASSGNYEQYF	TGTGCCAGCAGCGGGAACTACGAGCAGTACTTC
.	TRBD2	TRBV5-5	TRBJ2-5	CASSLTWTSQETQYF	TGTGCCAGCAGCTTGACCTGGACTAGCCAAGAGACCCAGTACTTC
.	TRBD1	TRBV7-6	TRBJ2-7	CASSLVAGDRFPYEQYF	TGTGCCAGCAGCTTAGTGGCTGGGGACAGGTTCCCCTACGAGCAGTACTTC
.	.	TRBV28	TRBJ2-2	CASSGRQGTGELFF	TGTGCCAGCAGCGGTCGCCAGGGCACCGGGGAGCTGTTTTTT
.	.	TRBV5-1	TRBJ2-3	CASRLQGIADTQYF	TGCGCCAGCAGGTTGCAAGGCATAGCAGATACGCAGTATTTT
.	TRBD2	TRBV3-1/TRBV3-2	TRBJ2-5	CASSPTTSGFYRETQYF	TGTGCCAGCAGCCCAACGACTAGCGGCTTCTACAGGGAGACCCAGTACTTC
.	.	TRBV7-8	TRBJ2-5	CASSLGTSGRQETQYF	TGTGCCAGCAGCTTGGGGACCTCGGGACGGCAAGAGACCCAGTACTTC
.	.	TRBV27	TRBJ1-3	CASSFSTAAGNTIYF	TGTGCCAGCAGTTTTTCAACAGCGGCCGGAAACACCATATATTTT
once	TRBD1	TRBV5-5	TRBJ2-3	CASSLGQGGTDTQYF	TGTGCCAGCAGCTTGGGACAGGGGGGGACAGATACGCAGTATTTT
.	.	TRBV3-1/TRBV3-2	TRBJ2-3	CASSPDSRTGTDTQYF	TGTGCCAGCAGCCCTGATTCGAGGACGGGCACAGATACGCAGTATTTT
.	TRBD2	TRBV5-4	TRBJ2-1	CASSRPTSGGAGDEQFF	TGTGCCAGCAGCCGACCGACTAGCGGGGGGGCCGGGGATGAGCAGTTCTTC
.	.	TRBV6-5	TRBJ1-2	CASSYKGRAGYTF	TGTGCCAGCAGTTATAAGGGCAGGGCTGGCTACACCTTC
.	.	TRBV19	TRBJ2-7	CASSIGGNSYEQYF	TGTGCCAGTAGTATAGGGGGCAACTCCTACGAGCAGTACTTC